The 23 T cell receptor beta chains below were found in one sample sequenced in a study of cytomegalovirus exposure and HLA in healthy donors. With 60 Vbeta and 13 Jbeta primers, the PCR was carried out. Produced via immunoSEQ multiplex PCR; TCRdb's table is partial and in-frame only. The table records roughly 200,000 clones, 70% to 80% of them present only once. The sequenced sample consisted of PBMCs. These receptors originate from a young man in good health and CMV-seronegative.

In DNA, the CDR3 is TGTGCCAGCAGCCAGGGACTAGCGGAATCCTACGAGCAGTACTTC. Protein sequence: CASSQGLAESYEQYF. The chain combines TRBV7-9 with TRBJ2-7; TRBD2 matches at 11 bases. V was clipped by 5 bases and J by 1 base; unmatched bases: 4. This CDR3 is 15 amino acids long. CDR1 is SEHNR, CDR2 FQNEAQ, per germline (reference sequence).

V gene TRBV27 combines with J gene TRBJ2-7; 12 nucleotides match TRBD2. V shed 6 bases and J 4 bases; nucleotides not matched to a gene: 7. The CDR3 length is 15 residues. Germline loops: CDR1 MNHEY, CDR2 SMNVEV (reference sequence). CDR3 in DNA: TGTGCCAGCAGCACCCGACTAGCGGGAGAATACGAGCAGTACTTC. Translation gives CASSTRLAGEYEQYF.

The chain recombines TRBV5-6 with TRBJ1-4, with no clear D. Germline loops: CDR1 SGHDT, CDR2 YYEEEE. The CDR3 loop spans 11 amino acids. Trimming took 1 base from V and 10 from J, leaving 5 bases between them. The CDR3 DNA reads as TGTGCCAGCAGCTTGACCGGAAAACTGTTTTTT. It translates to CASSLTGKLFF.

CDR3: CASSRWGGETQYF. In DNA form, the CDR3 reads TGTGCCAGCAGCCGGTGGGGGGGGGAGACCCAGTACTTC. The chain has TRBV11-2 and TRBJ2-5; TRBD2 aligns across 7 bases. Germline V CDR1 and CDR2: SGHAT, FQNNGV. The junction had 5 bases not matched to a gene; V was cut back by 5 bases and J by 5 bases. This CDR3 is built from 13 residues.

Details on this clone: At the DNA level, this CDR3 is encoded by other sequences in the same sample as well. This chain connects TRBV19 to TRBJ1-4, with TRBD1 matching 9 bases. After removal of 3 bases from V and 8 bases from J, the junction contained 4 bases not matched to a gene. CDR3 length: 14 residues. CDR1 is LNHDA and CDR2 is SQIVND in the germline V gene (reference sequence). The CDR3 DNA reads TGTGCCAGTAGTATCACAGGGGGCCGGGAAAAACTGTTTTTT. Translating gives CASSITGGREKLFF.

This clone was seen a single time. This chain's CDR3 is CASSQVHTPNTGELFF. CDR3 DNA sequence: TGCGCCAGCAGCCAAGTGCACACACCGAACACCGGGGAGCTGTTTTTT. The rearrangement uses TRBV4-1 and TRBJ2-2; D not resolved. V was cut by 1 base and J by 0 bases, with 9 bases left in between. This CDR3 region has 16 residues. Germline V gives CDR1 MGHRA, CDR2 YSYEKL.

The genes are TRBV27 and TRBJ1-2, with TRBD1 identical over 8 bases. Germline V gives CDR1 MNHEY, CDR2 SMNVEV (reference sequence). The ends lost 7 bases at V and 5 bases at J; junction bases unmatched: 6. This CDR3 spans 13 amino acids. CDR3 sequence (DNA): TGTGCCAGCATGACAGGGGCTGAGTATGGCTACACCTTC. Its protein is CASMTGAEYGYTF.

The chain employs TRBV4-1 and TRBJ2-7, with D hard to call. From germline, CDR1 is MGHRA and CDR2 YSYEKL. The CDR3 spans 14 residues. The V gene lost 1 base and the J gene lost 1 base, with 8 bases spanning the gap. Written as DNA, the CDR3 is TGCGCCAGCAGCCAAGTGACCGGGTCCTACGAGCAGTACTTC. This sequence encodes CASSQVTGSYEQYF.

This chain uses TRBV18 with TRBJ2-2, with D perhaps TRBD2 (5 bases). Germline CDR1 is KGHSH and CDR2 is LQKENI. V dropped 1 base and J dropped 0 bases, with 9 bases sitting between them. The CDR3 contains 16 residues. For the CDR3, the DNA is TGTGCCAGCTCACCACAGAGACTATCGAACACCGGGGAGCTGTTTTTT. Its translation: CASSPQRLSNTGELFF.

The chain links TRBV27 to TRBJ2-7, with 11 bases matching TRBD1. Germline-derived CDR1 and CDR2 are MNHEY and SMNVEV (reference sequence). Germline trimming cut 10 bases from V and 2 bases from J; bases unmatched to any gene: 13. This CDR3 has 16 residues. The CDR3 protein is CATAVNGQGATYEQYF. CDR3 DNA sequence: TGTGCCACTGCGGTCAATGGACAGGGGGCCACCTACGAGCAGTACTTC.

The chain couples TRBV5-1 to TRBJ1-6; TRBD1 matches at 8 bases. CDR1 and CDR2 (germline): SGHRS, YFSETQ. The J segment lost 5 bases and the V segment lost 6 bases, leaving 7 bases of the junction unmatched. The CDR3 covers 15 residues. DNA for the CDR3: TGCGCCAGCAAGGTCCAGGGACAGGATAATTCACCCCTCCACTTT. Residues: CASKVQGQDNSPLHF.

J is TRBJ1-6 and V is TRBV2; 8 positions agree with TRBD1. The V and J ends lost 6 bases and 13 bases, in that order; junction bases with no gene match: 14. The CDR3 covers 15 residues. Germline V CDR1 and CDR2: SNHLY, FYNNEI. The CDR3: CASSSPGQVSVPLHF. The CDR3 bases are TGTGCCAGCAGCTCTCCGGGACAGGTTTCCGTCCCCCTCCACTTT. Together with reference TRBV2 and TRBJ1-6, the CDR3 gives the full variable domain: EPEVTQTPSHQVTQMGQEVILRCVPISNHLYFYWYRQILGQKVEFLVSFYNNEISEKSEIFDDQFSVERPDGSNFTLKIRSTKLEDSAMYFCASSSPGQVSVPLHFGNGTRLTVT.

CDR3 DNA: TGTGCCAGCAGCCAAGGTCCGGGAGCCGACGAGCAGTACTTC. Translating gives CASSQGPGADEQYF. This chain connects TRBV4-2 to TRBJ2-5; possible D gene TRBD2, 6 bases. The assigned J gene may be wrong: the sequence end matches TRBJ2-7 better. The CDR3 is 14 amino acids. Per germline, CDR1 LGHNA and CDR2 YNFKEQ.

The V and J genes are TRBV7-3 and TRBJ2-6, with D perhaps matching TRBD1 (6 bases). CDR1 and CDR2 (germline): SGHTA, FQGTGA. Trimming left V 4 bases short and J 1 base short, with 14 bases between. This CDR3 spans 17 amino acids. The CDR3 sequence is CASSSQGMRSGANVLTF. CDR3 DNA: TGTGCCAGCAGCTCACAGGGAATGAGATCTGGGGCCAACGTCCTGACTTTC.

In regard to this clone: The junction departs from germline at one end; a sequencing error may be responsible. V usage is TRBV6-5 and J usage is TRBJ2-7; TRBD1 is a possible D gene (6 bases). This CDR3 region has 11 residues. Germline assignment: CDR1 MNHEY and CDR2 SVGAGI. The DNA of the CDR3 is TGTGCCAGCAGCCAAGGATCGGACAGTTGTTTC. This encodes CASSQGSDSCF.

The CDR3 sequence is CATRTVSGNTIYF. CDR3 coding DNA: TGTGCCACCCGGACAGTCTCTGGAAACACCATATATTTT. The chain employs TRBV19 and TRBJ1-3; D may be TRBD1 (6 bases). Looked up from germline, CDR1 is LNHDA and CDR2 is SQIVND (reference sequence). The CDR3 totals 13 residues. V lost 10 bases and J 0 bases, leaving 10 bases between the germline ends.

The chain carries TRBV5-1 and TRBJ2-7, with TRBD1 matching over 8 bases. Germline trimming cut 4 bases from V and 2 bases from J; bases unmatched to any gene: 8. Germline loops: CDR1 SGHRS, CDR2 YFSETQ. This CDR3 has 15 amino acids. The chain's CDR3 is CASSTMDRVPYEQYF. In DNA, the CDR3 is TGCGCCAGCAGCACGATGGACAGGGTACCCTACGAGCAGTACTTC.

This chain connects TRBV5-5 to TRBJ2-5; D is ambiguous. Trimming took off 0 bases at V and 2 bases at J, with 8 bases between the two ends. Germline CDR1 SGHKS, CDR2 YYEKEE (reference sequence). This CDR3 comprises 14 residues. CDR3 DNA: TGTGCCAGCAGCTTGGTGGCACCGCAAGAGACCCAGTACTTC. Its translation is CASSLVAPQETQYF.

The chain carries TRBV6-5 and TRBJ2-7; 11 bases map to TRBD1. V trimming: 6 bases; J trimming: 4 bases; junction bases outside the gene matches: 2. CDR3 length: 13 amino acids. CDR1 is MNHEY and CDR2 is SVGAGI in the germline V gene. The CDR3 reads CASRGQGVYEQYF. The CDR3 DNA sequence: TGTGCCAGCAGGGGACAGGGGGTATACGAGCAGTACTTC.

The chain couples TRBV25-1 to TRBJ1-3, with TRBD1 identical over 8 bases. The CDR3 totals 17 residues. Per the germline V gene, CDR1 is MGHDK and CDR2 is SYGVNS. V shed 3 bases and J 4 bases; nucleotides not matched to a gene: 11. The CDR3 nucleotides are TGTGCCAGCAGTGAGCTAGGCAGGGGGCCGTCGGGAAACACCATATATTTT. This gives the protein CASSELGRGPSGNTIYF.

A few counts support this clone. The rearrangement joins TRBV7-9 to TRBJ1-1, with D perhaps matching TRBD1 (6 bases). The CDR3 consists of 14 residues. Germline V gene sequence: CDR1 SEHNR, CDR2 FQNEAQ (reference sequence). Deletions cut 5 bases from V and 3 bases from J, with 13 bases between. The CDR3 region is CASSIQGSHTEAFF. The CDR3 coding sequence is TGTGCCAGCAGCATCCAGGGGAGTCACACTGAAGCTTTCTTT.

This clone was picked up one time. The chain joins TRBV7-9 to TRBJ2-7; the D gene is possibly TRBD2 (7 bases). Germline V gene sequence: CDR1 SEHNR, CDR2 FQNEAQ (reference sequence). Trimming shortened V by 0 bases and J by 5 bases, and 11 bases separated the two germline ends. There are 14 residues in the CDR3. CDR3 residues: CASSLAGGGDEQYF. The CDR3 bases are TGTGCCAGCAGCTTAGCCGGAGGGGGGGACGAGCAGTACTTC.

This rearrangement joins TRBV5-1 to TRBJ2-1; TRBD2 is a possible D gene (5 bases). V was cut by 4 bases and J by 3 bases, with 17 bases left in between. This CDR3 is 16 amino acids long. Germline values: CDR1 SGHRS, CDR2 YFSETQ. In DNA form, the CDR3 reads TGCGCCAGCAGCCCGTGGGGAGAGACAATCTACAATGAGCAGTTCTTC. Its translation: CASSPWGETIYNEQFF. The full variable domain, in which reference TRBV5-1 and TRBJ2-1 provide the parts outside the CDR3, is KAGVTQTPRYLIKTRGQQVTLSCSPISGHRSVSWYQQTPGQGLQFLFEYFSETQRNKGNFPGRFSGRQFSNSRSEMNVSTLELGDSALYLCASSPWGETIYNEQFFGPGTRLTVL.